This entry features one TCR beta chain sequence. This record comes from a study of T cells in Graves' hyperthyroidism and ophthalmopathy. Study background: Peripheral blood specimens were obtained at initial diagnosis, prior to any treatment.

The CDR3 is made up of 14 amino acids. Germline V CDR1 and CDR2: MNHEY, SVGAGI. Trimming stripped 6 bases from V and 10 bases from J, with 16 bases between. Each patient was aged 18 to 65 and had newly diagnosed hyperthyroidism of under 2 months' duration. Fresh peripheral blood, approximately 9.6 ml, yielded the PBMCs. Researchers amplified the TCR beta CDR3 regions from RNA transcripts. The TCR CDR3 first-round RT-PCR relied on the HTBI primer set. TCRdb processed the multiplex PCR reads anew with MiXCR; each CDR3 protein has one entry. The table records under 350,000 distinct CDR3 sequences, 15% to 20% of them present only once.

Sequenced sample: blood. The source of this sequence is a woman in her fifties or sixties with Graves' hyperthyroidism. The chain links TRBV6-5 to TRBJ1-6; no reliable D call. The CDR3 DNA is TGTGCCAGCAGGGCCAGAGGGTCGGAGTCACCCCTCCACTTT. Translating it yields CASRARGSESPLHF.